This entry concerns a single TCR beta chain. This clone was counted between two and nine times. It lacks a known antigen. Nothing much larger sits one base from this clone, and base qualities are not available. This sample was taken from a study of cytomegalovirus exposure and HLA in healthy donors (dated by TCRdb to the late 2010s). Looking at the study overall: According to a later analysis, one platform produced both the 120 validation repertoires and the roughly 640 repertoires of the first cohort. The study aimed to test whether cataloging public T cell receptors could reveal signatures of past pathogen exposure. In addition to the first cohort of several hundred subjects, a separate validation cohort of 130 or so different subjects was used. The study combined high-throughput TCR immunosequencing, statistical association of individual TCRs with disease status, and machine learning to predict cytomegalovirus infection status.

The germline V gene (reference sequence) supplies CDR1 MNHNY and CDR2 SVGAGI. Including the terminal cysteine and phenylalanine, the CDR3 comprises 15 residues. Only CDR3 DNA is held: 45 bases, read in frame from base 1. V is trimmed back by 7 bases and J by 5 bases, and the junction contains 10 bases that no gene match accounts for. Library creation used the immunoSEQ multiplex PCR assay. Under the source paper's analysis protocol: A statistical classification framework was built for diagnosing cytomegalovirus status from the catalog of TCR beta chain sequences. TCRdb holds this immuneACCESS table with in-frame rearrangements only. Some clones are missing; in checked studies, unresolved V genes explain under half, and the rest has no known cause. The DNA was the basis for D and trimming; V, J and clone size are from that table. The sample has 250,000 or so clones on record, nearly 90% of them singletons. 0.37% of the sample is taken by the ten largest.

The donors belonged to the validation cohort of approximately 130 subjects, which was separate from the approximately 700-subject first cohort. The study at large found these results: All 120 or so repertoires were used to score co-occurrence in the validation cohort in a later analysis, because that analysis had no HLA typing for the cohort. Across donors, most TCR sequences were observed very rarely, whereas some public TCRs were present in many individuals. In the study, around 160 TCR beta chains were listed as associated with cytomegalovirus. The authors suggested that the approach could potentially be extended to other disease states and immunological phenotypes. Three of the identified cytomegalovirus-associated TCR beta chains were confirmed in vitro to be specific for cytomegalovirus antigens. Subsequent analysis determined that TCRs grouped into clusters in the first cohort also showed a tendency toward co-occurrence across the approximately 110 validation repertoires, and 85% to 95% of cluster scores exceeded 0. In both the original and validation cohorts, the classifier was reported to diagnose cytomegalovirus status with high specificity and sensitivity.

This sequence uses TRBV6-6 and TRBJ2-5, with TRBD1 identical over 10 junction bases. This receptor was identified in a woman aged 18-30 years in good health and CMV-seronegative. The sample consisted of PBMCs. The sequence in DNA is TGTGCCAGCACTAGACAGGGGGCCGGCATGGAGACCCAGTACTTC. It encodes CASTRQGAGMETQYF.